This record covers a single T cell receptor (beta chain). Its antigen is unidentified. The sample comes from a study of a mutant IDH1 vaccine in newly diagnosed glioma. Study details: Treated patients showed a male proportion of roughly 62%, a female proportion of around 40%, and a mean age of 40.4 years. Former treatment meant radiotherapy, temozolomide, or both; the majority had gotten both. Study-level points and caveats: Top-clonotype changes in peripheral T cells seemed unrelated to pseudoprogression.

The assay was immunoSEQ multiplex PCR, and TCRdb's table has in-frame clones only and misses some. The sample consists of roughly 28,000 clones, roughly 80% of them appearing once. The length of the CDR3 is 14 residues. Trimming took off 8 bases at V and 4 bases at J, with 17 bases between the two ends. The germline V gene has CDR1 SGHNT and CDR2 YENEEA. The time point was: week 23, last vaccination. The content of each vaccine dose was 300 ug of mutant IDH1 20-mer peptide, and topical imiquimod accompanied it. Donor tumors were new WHO grade 3 or 4 IDH1-mutant, ATRX-lost astrocytomas. This sequence originates from a woman younger than 35 with glioma. This chain uses TRBV11-3 with TRBJ1-1, with TRBD1 as a possible D gene (5 bases). The sample was PBMCs, taken from a glioma patient whose treatment included an IDH1 peptide vaccine. The CDR3 bases are TGTGCCAGCCACATGGGGGGGACCGGCACTGAAGCTTTCTTT. This translates into CASHMGGTGTEAFF.